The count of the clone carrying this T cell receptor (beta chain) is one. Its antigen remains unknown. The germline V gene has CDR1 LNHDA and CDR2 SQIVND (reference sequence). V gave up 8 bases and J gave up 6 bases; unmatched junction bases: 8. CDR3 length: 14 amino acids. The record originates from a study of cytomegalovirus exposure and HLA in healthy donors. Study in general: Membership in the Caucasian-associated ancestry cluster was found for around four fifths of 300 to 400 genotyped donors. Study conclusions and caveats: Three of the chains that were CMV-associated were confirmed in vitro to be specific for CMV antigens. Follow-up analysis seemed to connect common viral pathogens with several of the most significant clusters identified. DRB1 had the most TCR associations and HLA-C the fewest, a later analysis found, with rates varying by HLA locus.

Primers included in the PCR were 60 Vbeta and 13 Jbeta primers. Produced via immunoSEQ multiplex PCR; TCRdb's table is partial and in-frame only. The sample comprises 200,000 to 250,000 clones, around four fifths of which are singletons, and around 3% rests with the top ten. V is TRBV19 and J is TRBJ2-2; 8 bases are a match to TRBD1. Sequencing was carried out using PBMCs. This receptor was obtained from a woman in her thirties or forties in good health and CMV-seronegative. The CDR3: CASERTGWPGELFF. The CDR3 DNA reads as TGTGCCAGTGAGAGGACAGGGTGGCCCGGGGAGCTGTTTTTT.